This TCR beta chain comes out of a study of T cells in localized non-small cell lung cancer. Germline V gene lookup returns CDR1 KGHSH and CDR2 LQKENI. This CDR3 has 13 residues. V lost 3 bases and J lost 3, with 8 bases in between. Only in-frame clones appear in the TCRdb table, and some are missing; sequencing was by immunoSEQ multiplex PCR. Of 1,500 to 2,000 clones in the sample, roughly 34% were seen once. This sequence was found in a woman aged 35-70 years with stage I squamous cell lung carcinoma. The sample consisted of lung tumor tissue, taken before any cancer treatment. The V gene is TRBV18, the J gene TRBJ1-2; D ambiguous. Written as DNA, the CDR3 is TGTGCCAGCTCACCGGCCACGGACTATGGCTACACCTTC. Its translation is CASSPATDYGYTF.